This is a list of T cell receptor beta chains from one sample in a study of regulatory T cells in long-lasting Graves disease. Via MiXCR, TCRdb re-called the multiplex PCR reads, giving one row per CDR3 protein. This sample has some 200,000 distinct CDR3 sequences, with 15% to 20% found just once. These data are also associated with another study on T cells in Graves' hyperthyroidism and ophthalmopathy.

Specimen: peripheral blood mononuclear cells (PBMCs), collected at new diagnosis, from a patient treated with antithyroid drugs. These receptors were obtained from a woman in her twenties or thirties with Graves disease. CDR3s include the opening cysteine and the closing phenylalanine or tryptophan. The D gene is left open where the match is weak. The size field is filled for only some rows; it gives once, few, many or a size class.

v_call: TRBV7-6; j_call: TRBJ2-1; clone_size: few; d_call: NA; cdr3_nt: TGTGCCAGCAGCTTAGGCGCAGGGGCCGAGTCGCAGTTCTTC; cdr3_aa: CASSLGAGAESQFF
v_call: TRBV5-1; j_call: TRBJ2-1; clone_size: many; d_call: NA; cdr3_nt: TGCGCCAGCAGCTTGCTTCGGACCAACAATGAGCAGTTCTTC; cdr3_aa: CASSLLRTNNEQFF
v_call: TRBV9; j_call: TRBJ2-2; clone_size: many; d_call: NA; cdr3_nt: TGTGCCAGCAGCGTAGGCTCCGGGGAGCTGTTTTTT; cdr3_aa: CASSVGSGELFF
v_call: TRBV14; j_call: TRBJ2-1; clone_size: many; d_call: TRBD2; cdr3_nt: TGTGCCAGCAGCCAAGACGGGGGGGGCAATGAGCAGTTCTTC; cdr3_aa: CASSQDGGGNEQFF
v_call: TRBV10-2; j_call: TRBJ1-1; clone_size: many; d_call: NA; cdr3_nt: TGCGCCAGCACTCCGGACAGGAACACTGAAGCTTTCTTT; cdr3_aa: CASTPDRNTEAFF
v_call: TRBV24-1; j_call: TRBJ2-5; clone_size: NA; d_call: TRBD2; cdr3_nt: TGTGCCACCAGTGACTTGAAAGCGGGAGTGACTGCTGAGACCCAGTACTTC; cdr3_aa: CATSDLKAGVTAETQYF
v_call: TRBV5-4; j_call: TRBJ1-2; clone_size: few; d_call: NA; cdr3_nt: TGTGCCAGCAGCTTGGAGGTGACAGGTTATGGCTACACCTTC; cdr3_aa: CASSLEVTGYGYTF
v_call: TRBV11-2; j_call: TRBJ1-1; clone_size: NA; d_call: NA; cdr3_nt: TGTGTCAGCAGCACCTTCAGGGTGAACACTGAGGCTTTCTTT; cdr3_aa: CVSSTFRVNTEAFF
v_call: TRBV5-6; j_call: TRBJ1-1; clone_size: many; d_call: NA; cdr3_nt: TGTGCCAGCAGCTTTCGGGGGGCCTCTGAAGCTTTCTTT; cdr3_aa: CASSFRGASEAFF
v_call: TRBV11-2; j_call: TRBJ2-7; clone_size: many; d_call: TRBD2; cdr3_nt: TGTGCCAGCGGGACTAGCCAGTACGAGCAGTACTTC; cdr3_aa: CASGTSQYEQYF
v_call: TRBV7-6; j_call: TRBJ2-1; clone_size: many; d_call: TRBD2; cdr3_nt: TGTGCCAGCAGCTTCCTCGGGGCGGGAGGGCGAAATGAGCAGTTCTTC; cdr3_aa: CASSFLGAGGRNEQFF
v_call: TRBV19; j_call: TRBJ2-2; clone_size: many; d_call: TRBD1; cdr3_nt: TGTGCCAGTATCCGAAGCCCAGGGGGCGGCGGGGAGCTGTTTTTT; cdr3_aa: CASIRSPGGGGELFF
v_call: TRBV7-9; j_call: TRBJ1-1; clone_size: many; d_call: NA; cdr3_nt: TGTGCCAGCAGCCAGTGGGCACTGACTTTCTTT; cdr3_aa: CASSQWALTFF
v_call: TRBV2; j_call: TRBJ2-1; clone_size: few; d_call: TRBD2; cdr3_nt: TGTGCCAGCAGGGGGACTAGCGGGCGGAGCTCCTACAATGAGCAGTTCTTC; cdr3_aa: CASRGTSGRSSYNEQFF
v_call: TRBV28; j_call: TRBJ1-2; clone_size: many; d_call: TRBD1; cdr3_nt: TGTGCCAGCAGTTCCGGGACAGGGAAGAATGGCTACACCTTC; cdr3_aa: CASSSGTGKNGYTF
v_call: TRBV29-1; j_call: TRBJ1-3; clone_size: NA; d_call: NA; cdr3_nt: TGCAGCGTTGAAGTTACCCTACTCTCGGCCGGAAACACCATATATTTT; cdr3_aa: CSVEVTLLSAGNTIYF
v_call: TRBV28; j_call: TRBJ1-5; clone_size: NA; d_call: TRBD1; cdr3_nt: TGTGCCAGCAGAAGAACAGGGGCCCCCAATCAGCCCCAGCATTTT; cdr3_aa: CASRRTGAPNQPQHF
v_call: TRBV20-1; j_call: TRBJ1-5; clone_size: few; d_call: NA; cdr3_nt: TGCAGTGCTAGAGATTTGGGGGGTCCAGGCAATCAGCCCCAGCATTTT; cdr3_aa: CSARDLGGPGNQPQHF
v_call: TRBV5-1; j_call: TRBJ1-2; clone_size: many; d_call: NA; cdr3_nt: TGCGCCAGCAGCCCGGACCCTACCTATGGCTACACCTTC; cdr3_aa: CASSPDPTYGYTF
v_call: TRBV3-1; j_call: TRBJ1-1; clone_size: few; d_call: NA; cdr3_nt: TGTGCCAGCAGCCAAGTGACTGAGGGCTGCACTGAAGCTTTCTTT; cdr3_aa: CASSQVTEGCTEAFF
v_call: TRBV7-9; j_call: TRBJ1-6; clone_size: many; d_call: NA; cdr3_nt: TGTGCCAGCAGCCCTGCTCCAGGGGCCCGCACCCTCCACTTT; cdr3_aa: CASSPAPGARTLHF
v_call: TRBV28; j_call: TRBJ2-6; clone_size: many; d_call: NA; cdr3_nt: TGTGCCAGCAGGGGGTCTGGGACCAACGTCCTGACTTTC; cdr3_aa: CASRGSGTNVLTF
v_call: TRBV20-1; j_call: TRBJ1-6; clone_size: many; d_call: NA; cdr3_nt: TGCAGTGCTAGAGCCCCAGAGACAACGGGGAACAATTCACCCCTCCACTTT; cdr3_aa: CSARAPETTGNNSPLHF
v_call: TRBV3-1; j_call: TRBJ2-1; clone_size: many; d_call: NA; cdr3_nt: TGTGCCAGCAGCCAAGATGAGGTTCGAGAGCAGTTCTTC; cdr3_aa: CASSQDEVREQFF
v_call: TRBV15; j_call: TRBJ1-5; clone_size: NA; d_call: NA; cdr3_nt: TGTGCCACCAGCATTGCGGGCAATCAGCCCCAGCATTTT; cdr3_aa: CATSIAGNQPQHF
v_call: TRBV6-1; j_call: TRBJ1-2; clone_size: NA; d_call: NA; cdr3_nt: TGTGCCAGCAGTAAAACGGCAACCGGGGCTAACTATGGCTACACCTTC; cdr3_aa: CASSKTATGANYGYTF
v_call: TRBV11-3; j_call: TRBJ1-6; clone_size: many; d_call: NA; cdr3_nt: TGTGCCAGCAGCCCCCCCAGAGGGGTTGGTTCACCCCTCCACTTT; cdr3_aa: CASSPPRGVGSPLHF
v_call: TRBV2; j_call: TRBJ2-7; clone_size: many; d_call: NA; cdr3_nt: TGTGCCAGGGGGCAACTGTCGGGGAAGGACGAGCAGTACTTC; cdr3_aa: CARGQLSGKDEQYF
v_call: TRBV4-1; j_call: TRBJ2-3; clone_size: few; d_call: NA; cdr3_nt: TGCGCCAGCAGCCAAGGAACTCTCGGATTTAGCACAGATACGCAGTATTTT; cdr3_aa: CASSQGTLGFSTDTQYF
v_call: TRBV24-1; j_call: TRBJ2-5; clone_size: NA; d_call: NA; cdr3_nt: TGTGCCACCAGTGACAGTATCCAAGAGACCCAGTACTTC; cdr3_aa: CATSDSIQETQYF
v_call: TRBV18; j_call: TRBJ1-1; clone_size: many; d_call: NA; cdr3_nt: TGTGCCAGCTCACCGACAGTAGTCGCTGAAGCTTTCTTT; cdr3_aa: CASSPTVVAEAFF
v_call: TRBV2; j_call: TRBJ2-1; clone_size: few; d_call: TRBD2; cdr3_nt: TGTGCCAGCAGAGAGCGGGGGAGCTCCTACAATGAGCAGTTCTTC; cdr3_aa: CASRERGSSYNEQFF
v_call: TRBV7-9; j_call: TRBJ1-4; clone_size: many; d_call: NA; cdr3_nt: TGTGCCAGCAGCTTAACGTTGGAGAATGAAAAACTGTTTTTT; cdr3_aa: CASSLTLENEKLFF
v_call: TRBV4-1; j_call: TRBJ1-4; clone_size: many; d_call: NA; cdr3_nt: TGTGCCAGCAGTTCGACCGACCATAATGAAAAACTGTTTTTT; cdr3_aa: CASSSTDHNEKLFF
v_call: TRBV19; j_call: TRBJ2-5; clone_size: NA; d_call: NA; cdr3_nt: TGTGCCAGCCATCGTGGGTACCAAGAGACCCAGTACTTC; cdr3_aa: CASHRGYQETQYF
v_call: TRBV5-1; j_call: TRBJ2-1; clone_size: many; d_call: TRBD1; cdr3_nt: TGCGCCAGCAGCCCCCGGGACAGGCCCTACAATGAGCAGTTCTTC; cdr3_aa: CASSPRDRPYNEQFF
v_call: TRBV30; j_call: TRBJ1-5; clone_size: many; d_call: NA; cdr3_nt: TGTGCCTGGAGTGAGGATAGCAATCAGCCCCAGCATTTT; cdr3_aa: CAWSEDSNQPQHF
v_call: TRBV7-4; j_call: TRBJ2-7; clone_size: NA; d_call: TRBD2; cdr3_nt: TGTGCCAGCAGCTTAGGGGGGGGGGACTTCACCTACGAGCAGTACTTC; cdr3_aa: CASSLGGGDFTYEQYF
v_call: TRBV12-3/TRBV12-4; j_call: TRBJ1-2; clone_size: many; d_call: TRBD1; cdr3_nt: TGTGCCAGCAGTTTGGCCGGGACAGCTTATGGCTACACCTTC; cdr3_aa: CASSLAGTAYGYTF
v_call: TRBV5-1; j_call: TRBJ1-3; clone_size: many; d_call: TRBD1; cdr3_nt: TGCGCCAGCAGAGGACAGGCCTCTGGAAACACCATATATTTT; cdr3_aa: CASRGQASGNTIYF
v_call: TRBV20-1; j_call: TRBJ2-5; clone_size: NA; d_call: TRBD2; cdr3_nt: TGCAGTGCTAGACGGGGCGGGACTAGCGGGAGTCAGACCCAGTACTTC; cdr3_aa: CSARRGGTSGSQTQYF
v_call: TRBV12-3/TRBV12-4; j_call: TRBJ1-5; clone_size: NA; d_call: NA; cdr3_nt: TGTGCCAGCAGTTCGACCCTTCCAGGAAAAGGGCAGCCCCAGCATTTT; cdr3_aa: CASSSTLPGKGQPQHF
v_call: TRBV5-5; j_call: TRBJ2-7; clone_size: many; d_call: TRBD1; cdr3_nt: TGTGCCAGCAGCCGACTGGACAGGGAAACCTACGAGCAGTACTTC; cdr3_aa: CASSRLDRETYEQYF
v_call: TRBV7-9; j_call: TRBJ2-2; clone_size: few; d_call: NA; cdr3_nt: TGTGCCAGCAGCTTACGGGAAAGAGTTGACGGGGAGCTGTTTTTT; cdr3_aa: CASSLRERVDGELFF
v_call: TRBV7-2; j_call: TRBJ1-2; clone_size: few; d_call: TRBD1; cdr3_nt: TGTGCCAGCAGCCCAGGACAGGCCCGGGGCTACACCTTC; cdr3_aa: CASSPGQARGYTF
v_call: TRBV28; j_call: TRBJ1-4; clone_size: many; d_call: NA; cdr3_nt: TGTGCCAGCAGTACCCTGAATGAAAAACTGTTTTTT; cdr3_aa: CASSTLNEKLFF
v_call: TRBV9; j_call: TRBJ2-7; clone_size: few; d_call: NA; cdr3_nt: TGTGCCAGCAGCGTAGCCCGCCGGGGCAGCTCCTACGAGCAGTACTTC; cdr3_aa: CASSVARRGSSYEQYF
v_call: TRBV6-1; j_call: TRBJ2-1; clone_size: many; d_call: TRBD2; cdr3_nt: TGTGCCAGCGGATCTAGCGGGGGAAGTGATGAGCAGTTCTTC; cdr3_aa: CASGSSGGSDEQFF
v_call: TRBV28; j_call: TRBJ1-2; clone_size: many; d_call: NA; cdr3_nt: TGTGCCAGCACCGTAGGTCGGGGCGGCAGAAACTATGGCTGCACCTTC; cdr3_aa: CASTVGRGGRNYGCTF
v_call: TRBV30; j_call: TRBJ1-1; clone_size: many; d_call: NA; cdr3_nt: TGTGCCTTCCGTTATGGAGGGAACACTGAAGCTTTCTTT; cdr3_aa: CAFRYGGNTEAFF
v_call: TRBV20-1; j_call: TRBJ1-2; clone_size: many; d_call: TRBD1; cdr3_nt: TGCAGTGCTTGGGAGGGACAGGGGCCCTATGGCTACACCTTC; cdr3_aa: CSAWEGQGPYGYTF
v_call: TRBV19; j_call: TRBJ1-5; clone_size: many; d_call: NA; cdr3_nt: TGTGCCAGTAGTATTTGGGGGAAGGCCAATCAGCCCCAGCATTTT; cdr3_aa: CASSIWGKANQPQHF
v_call: TRBV6-4; j_call: TRBJ1-2; clone_size: many; d_call: NA; cdr3_nt: TGTGCCAGCAGTGACTCTGGACCTACGGGGAACTATGGCTACACCTTC; cdr3_aa: CASSDSGPTGNYGYTF
v_call: TRBV18; j_call: TRBJ2-7; clone_size: many; d_call: TRBD1; cdr3_nt: TGTGCCAGCTCACCAGGGGACAGGGGGCCCTACGAGCAGTACTTC; cdr3_aa: CASSPGDRGPYEQYF
v_call: TRBV7-8; j_call: TRBJ2-2; clone_size: NA; d_call: NA; cdr3_nt: TGTGCCAGCAGCTTAGCAGGGGGTGGACTAGCGAACACCGGGGAGCTGTTTTTT; cdr3_aa: CASSLAGGGLANTGELFF
v_call: TRBV27; j_call: TRBJ1-2; clone_size: many; d_call: TRBD1; cdr3_nt: TGTGCCAGCAGACCGGGACAGGTACAATATGGCTACACCTTC; cdr3_aa: CASRPGQVQYGYTF